The 4 T cell receptor beta chains below were found in one sample sequenced in a study of blood T cell repertoires in COVID-19. Profiled with immunoSEQ multiplex PCR; TCRdb holds only in-frame clones, not every one. The data contain more than 200,000 clones, 80% to 90% of them seen just once; the ten biggest clones take up about 1.3%. Material for sequencing was peripheral blood. The receptors were gathered from a man older than 75 with acute or convalescent COVID-19.

The chain recombines TRBV6-1 with TRBJ2-3; D gene ambiguous. The CDR3 length is 15 residues. Germline V gives CDR1 MNHNS, CDR2 SASEGT. Trimming removed 2 bases from V and 2 bases from J, with 11 bases in between. CDR3 DNA sequence: TGTGCCAGCAGTGAAAATGGGCAGACCACAGATACGCAGTATTTT. Its translation is CASSENGQTTDTQYF.

This clone has just one count. The rearrangement links TRBV5-1 to TRBJ2-1; 12 bases are shared with TRBD2. Germline-derived CDR1 and CDR2 are SGHRS and YFSETQ. Trimming at V came to 1 base and at J to 6 bases, leaving 8 bases not matched to a gene. The CDR3 has 17 residues. This chain's CDR3 is CASSLPQTSGSSNEQFF. The DNA for the CDR3 is TGCGCCAGCAGCTTGCCCCAGACTAGCGGGAGCAGCAATGAGCAGTTCTTC.

V is TRBV5-1 and J is TRBJ2-1; the match to TRBD2 covers 10 bases. Looked up from germline, CDR1 is SGHRS and CDR2 is YFSETQ. The CDR3 is 15 amino acids. With V trimmed by 0 bases and J by 4 bases, 1 base remained unmatched. CDR3 DNA sequence: TGCGCCAGCAGCTTGGTTAGCGGGGGGTACAATGAGCAGTTCTTC. Its translation is CASSLVSGGYNEQFF.

V usage is TRBV28 and J usage is TRBJ1-1; perhaps TRBD1 as D (5 bases). The V gene's germline CDR1 is MDHEN and CDR2 SYDVKM. CDR3 length: 16 amino acids. Trimming pared 6 bases from V and 4 bases from J, leaving 21 bases between. The CDR3 bases are TGTGCCAGCAGATCAGGAGGGGCCGTGGGGGGCACTGAAGCTTTCTTT. This translates into CASRSGGAVGGTEAFF.